These 27 T cell receptor beta chains were sequenced from one sample in a study of cytomegalovirus exposure and HLA in healthy donors. Use of 60 Vbeta and 13 Jbeta primers characterized the PCR. TCRdb's table, derived via immunoSEQ multiplex PCR, lists solely in-frame clones and lacks some. The sample yields approximately 160,000 clones, more than 75% seen once. The sample comprised PBMCs. The receptor set was obtained from a girl aged 2-10 years in good health and CMV-seropositive.

The J gene is TRBJ1-2, the V gene TRBV9; D not certain. The ends were cut back, 0 bases at V and 11 bases at J, with 20 bases in the middle. The CDR3 sequence is 15 residues long. Looked up from germline, CDR1 is SGDLS and CDR2 is YYNGEE. The chain's CDR3 is CASSVVSSAPPSYTF. The CDR3 coding sequence is TGTGCCAGCAGCGTAGTATCTAGCGCGCCCCCCTCGTACACCTTC.

The gene calls are TRBV5-1 and TRBJ2-5; no clear D. V lost 0 bases and J lost 5, with 11 bases in between. The CDR3 has 14 amino acids. Germline V CDR1 and CDR2: SGHRS, YFSETQ. Here the CDR3 DNA reads TGCGCCAGCAGCTTGGGGCGCAGGATGGAGACCCAGTACTTC. Translated, it gives CASSLGRRMETQYF.

The rearrangement joins TRBV5-1 to TRBJ2-5, with TRBD2 matching over 9 bases. The trim removed 4 bases at V and 3 bases at J, leaving 7 bases unmatched. CDR1 is SGHRS and CDR2 is YFSETQ in the germline V gene. There are 15 residues in the CDR3. The CDR3 coding sequence is TGCGCCAGCAGCCGAGGGACTAGCTCTAAAGAGACCCAGTACTTC. Translating gives CASSRGTSSKETQYF.

About this clone itself: The sample holds other DNA sequences that translate to the same CDR3. The CDR3 sequence is CASSPSGQGYNEQFF. Written as DNA, the CDR3 is TGCGCCAGCAGCCCTTCCGGACAGGGATACAATGAGCAGTTCTTC. The rearrangement joins TRBV4-1 to TRBJ2-1; 8 bases map to TRBD1. The J segment lost 4 bases and the V segment lost 4 bases, leaving 6 bases of the junction unmatched. The CDR3 consists of 15 residues. Germline CDR1 reads MGHRA; CDR2 reads YSYEKL.

The rearrangement joins TRBV27 to TRBJ1-5; perhaps TRBD1 as D (6 bases). The V and J ends lost 6 bases and 0 bases respectively, with 12 bases between them. Germline lookup yields CDR1 MNHEY and CDR2 SMNVEV (reference sequence). There are 15 residues in the CDR3. CDR3: CASRIGQYSNQPQHF. The DNA of the CDR3 is TGTGCCAGCAGGATTGGACAGTATAGCAATCAGCCCCAGCATTTT.

V usage is TRBV18 and J usage is TRBJ2-5, with D tentatively TRBD1 (6 bases). This CDR3 region has 15 residues. V shed 1 base and J shed 2 bases, with 11 bases lying between them. Germline CDR1 and CDR2: KGHSH and LQKENI. For the CDR3, the DNA is TGTGCCAGCTCACCACGGGCAGGGGCACAAGAGACCCAGTACTTC. This translates into CASSPRAGAQETQYF.

The chain joins TRBV4-1 to TRBJ2-1, with TRBD2 matching over 9 bases. The germline V gene encodes CDR1 MGHRA and CDR2 YSYEKL. Trimming removed 4 bases from V and 8 bases from J; junction bases left unmatched: 9. This CDR3 contains 15 residues. The CDR3 DNA reads TGCGCCAGCAGCCCCCGACTAGCGGTGGGCTATGAGCAGTTCTTC. It encodes CASSPRLAVGYEQFF.

In this sample, this clone turned up once. V usage is TRBV9 and J usage is TRBJ2-3; unclear D gene. CDR1 and CDR2 from the germline V gene are SGDLS and YYNGEE. V was clipped by 4 bases and J by 0 bases, with 9 bases between them. This CDR3 spans 14 amino acids. The CDR3 loop reads CASSPSTSTDTQYF. The DNA for the CDR3 is TGTGCCAGCAGCCCAAGCACTAGCACAGATACGCAGTATTTT.

This chain uses TRBV7-9 with TRBJ2-7; 10 nucleotides line up with TRBD1. With V trimmed by 5 bases and J by 3 bases, 10 bases remained unmatched. Germline loops: CDR1 SEHNR, CDR2 FQNEAQ (reference sequence). CDR3 length: 16 residues. CDR3 nucleotides: TGTGCCAGCAGCCCCCCGACAGGGGGCAACTTCTACGAGCAGTACTTC. It specifies CASSPPTGGNFYEQYF. The whole variable domain, filled in from reference TRBV7-9 and TRBJ2-7, reads DTGVSQNPRHKITKRGQNVTFRCDPISEHNRLYWYRQTLGQGPEFLTYFQNEAQLEKSRLLSDRFSAERPKGSFSTLEIQRTEQGDSAMYLCASSPPTGGNFYEQYFGPGTRLTVT.

The chain has TRBV6-1 and TRBJ2-1; 12 nucleotides agree with TRBD2. From germline, CDR1 is MNHNS and CDR2 SASEGT. The CDR3 contains 15 residues. V gave up 2 bases and J gave up 8 bases; unmatched junction bases: 4. CDR3 amino acids: CASSEWTSGIYEQFF. The CDR3 DNA sequence: TGTGCCAGCAGTGAATGGACTAGCGGGATCTATGAGCAGTTCTTC.

This chain uses TRBV5-1 with TRBJ1-2; 7 bases are a match to TRBD1. CDR3 size: 15 residues. The V gene end was trimmed by 0 bases and the J gene end by 4 bases; junction bases not matched to a gene: 6. CDR1 is SGHRS, CDR2 YFSETQ, per germline. CDR3: CASSLAQGVSYGYTF. The CDR3 DNA reads TGCGCCAGCAGCTTGGCCCAGGGGGTCAGCTATGGCTACACCTTC.

The chain uses TRBV30 and TRBJ2-7, with TRBD1 matching 12 bases. The J segment lost 5 bases and the V segment lost 2 bases, leaving 7 bases of the junction unmatched. Germline V CDR1 and CDR2: GTSNPN, SVGIG (reference sequence). The CDR3 runs to 15 residues. The CDR3 DNA is TGTGCCTGGAGTAGGGGGACAGGGGGCTTCAACGAGCAGTACTTC. Its protein product is CAWSRGTGGFNEQYF. The full variable domain, in which reference TRBV30 and TRBJ2-7 provide the parts outside the CDR3, is SQTIHQWPATLVQPVGSPLSLECTVEGTSNPNLYWYRQAAGRGLQLLFYSVGIGQISSEVPQNLSASRPQDRQFILSSKKLLLSDSGFYLCAWSRGTGGFNEQYFGPGTRLTVT.

The chain has TRBV5-1 and TRBJ2-3; D gene uncertain. Trimming cost V 2 bases and J 4 bases, with 11 bases left between them. There are 14 residues in the CDR3. Germline lookup yields CDR1 SGHRS and CDR2 YFSETQ. CDR3: CASSFYFPADTQYF. In DNA, the CDR3 is TGCGCCAGCAGCTTCTACTTCCCGGCAGATACGCAGTATTTT.

In its sample, this clone was seen a few times. The gene calls are TRBV6-4 and TRBJ2-2; 7 bases align to TRBD2. The CDR3 is 15 residues long. The trim removed 2 bases at V and 1 base at J, leaving 1 base unmatched. Germline V CDR1 and CDR2: MRHNA, SNTAGT. The CDR3 DNA follows: TGTGCCAGCAGTGACAGGGAGGGGAACACCGGGGAGCTGTTTTTT. Translating gives CASSDREGNTGELFF.

The CDR3 bases are TGCGCCAGCACTCTCGGAGAGGGCACTGAAGCTTTCTTT. Amino acid sequence: CASTLGEGTEAFF. The chain uses TRBV5-1 and TRBJ1-1; D is uncertain. Germline CDR1 SGHRS, CDR2 YFSETQ. The ends were cut back, 6 bases at V and 4 bases at J, with 13 bases in the middle. The CDR3 contains 13 residues.

This chain uses TRBV6-4 with TRBJ1-2; 10 bases match TRBD1. The germline CDR1 and CDR2 sequences are MRHNA and SNTAGT. The CDR3 totals 15 residues. Trimming cost V 4 bases and J 6 bases; bases outside gene matches: 8. The CDR3 sequence is CASSASGTGVDGYTF. In nucleotides, the CDR3 is TGTGCCAGCAGTGCCTCCGGGACAGGGGTAGATGGCTACACCTTC.

The rearrangement uses TRBV6-1 and TRBJ1-1, with unresolved D. Germline V CDR1 and CDR2: MNHNS, SASEGT. The length of the CDR3 is 13 residues. V was clipped by 1 base and J by 3 bases, with 6 bases between them. The CDR3 DNA is TGTGCCAGCAGTGAAGGTGTCTACACTGAAGCTTTCTTT. It codes for CASSEGVYTEAFF.

The chain is built from TRBV6-1 and TRBJ2-5, with no clear D. This CDR3 spans 12 amino acids. CDR1 and CDR2 (germline): MNHNS, SASEGT. The germline V and J ends were trimmed by 8 bases and 5 bases, with 12 bases remaining between them. The CDR3: CASRIVKETQYF. CDR3 bases: TGTGCCAGCCGCATAGTCAAGGAGACCCAGTACTTC.

This chain uses TRBV15 with TRBJ1-4, with 9 nucleotides matching TRBD1. With V trimmed by 6 bases and J by 8 bases, 10 bases remained unmatched. This CDR3 has 15 residues. Germline assignment: CDR1 LNHNV and CDR2 YYDKDF (reference sequence). The CDR3 nucleotides read TGTGCCACCAGTTTACCGGGACAGGGTCGGGAAAAACTGTTTTTT. It codes for CATSLPGQGREKLFF.

The chain links TRBV4-1 to TRBJ2-7, with 7 bases fitting TRBD1. Germline V CDR1 and CDR2: MGHRA, YSYEKL. The CDR3 spans 15 residues. Losses at the gene ends were 5 bases for V and 7 bases for J; bases not matched to a gene: 14. The CDR3 sequence: CASSTGTVGSEEQYF. The CDR3, as DNA: TGCGCCAGCAGCACTGGGACAGTCGGGTCGGAGGAGCAGTACTTC.

The chain uses TRBV28 and TRBJ2-7; the D gene is possibly TRBD2 (6 bases). The V and J ends lost 6 bases and 2 bases respectively, with 14 bases between them. CDR1 is MDHEN, CDR2 SYDVKM, per germline. This CDR3 has 14 residues. This chain's CDR3 is CASSERANPYEQYF. The CDR3 nucleotides read TGTGCCAGCAGCGAGCGGGCTAACCCCTACGAGCAGTACTTC.

This chain uses TRBV29-1 with TRBJ2-6; 7 bases line up with TRBD2. CDR3 length equals 14 residues. The trim removed 4 bases at V and 3 bases at J, leaving 3 bases unmatched. Germline-derived CDR1 and CDR2 are SQVTM and ANQGSEA. In nucleotides, the CDR3 is TGCAGCGTTGTGGGAGGGAGTGGGGCCAACGTCCTGACTTTC. Translated: CSVVGGSGANVLTF.

This chain joins TRBV6-5 and TRBJ2-1; 10 nucleotides line up with TRBD2. This CDR3 contains 15 residues. V shed 0 bases, J shed 7 bases, and the junction held 3 bases outside the gene matches. Per the germline V gene, CDR1 is MNHEY and CDR2 is SVGAGI. Here the CDR3 DNA reads TGTGCCAGCAGTTACTCGCCTAGCGGGAGTAATGAGCAGTTCTTC. Translated, it gives CASSYSPSGSNEQFF.

The CDR3 nucleotides are TGTGCCACCAGCAGGAGGGCCTTTTCCGGGGGCCAAGAGACCCAGTACTTC. It is translated as CATSRRAFSGGQETQYF. The rearrangement links TRBV15 to TRBJ2-5; maybe TRBD2 (6 bases). Trimming pared 3 bases from V and 1 base from J, leaving 18 bases between. CDR1 LNHNV and CDR2 YYDKDF come from the germline V gene (reference sequence). The CDR3 is 17 amino acids.

With regard to this clone: One end of the junction fails to match germline, which may point to a read error. This chain joins TRBV30 and TRBJ2-1; 13 bases match TRBD2. The germline CDR1 and CDR2 sequences are GTSNPN and SVGIG (reference sequence). The CDR3 is made up of 14 amino acids. Here the CDR3 DNA reads TGTGCCTGGCGGACTAGCGGGAGCCCCGTGAATCTGCTCTTC. This encodes CAWRTSGSPVNLLF.

The V gene is TRBV4-1, the J gene TRBJ2-7; 14 nucleotides match TRBD2. This CDR3 spans 17 amino acids. In germline, CDR1 is MGHRA, CDR2 YSYEKL. Trimming cost V 4 bases and J 6 bases; bases outside gene matches: 11. The CDR3 loop is CASSPGTSGSGRCEQYF. The CDR3 DNA follows: TGCGCCAGCAGCCCTGGGACTAGCGGGAGTGGACGGTGCGAGCAGTACTTC.

This clone appeared a single time. The chain has TRBV5-1 and TRBJ2-6; TRBD1 matches 8 bases. Germline assignment: CDR1 SGHRS and CDR2 YFSETQ. The junction had 7 bases not matched to a gene; V was cut back by 4 bases and J by 4 bases. The CDR3 is 16 amino acids. The CDR3 region is CASSQNRGSGANVLTF. The CDR3, as DNA: TGCGCCAGCAGCCAGAACAGGGGGAGCGGGGCCAACGTCCTGACTTTC.